The TCR beta chain described here comes from a study of T cells in Graves' hyperthyroidism and ophthalmopathy. About the study: Blood was drawn when the patient was first diagnosed and still untreated.

It was uncontrolled infection, other autoimmune disease, pregnancy or lactation that excluded patients. The source material, RNA transcripts, was used to amplify TCR beta CDR3 regions. The study used the HTBI primer set for a first-round RT-PCR of the TCR CDR3. TCRdb redid the calling of the multiplex PCR reads with MiXCR, one entry per CDR3 protein. The data show some 200,000 distinct CDR3 sequences, approximately 17% seen once. The study's findings and limits: Ophthalmopathy and stable hyperthyroidism were told apart by a 13 V-J model. The model predicted ophthalmopathy a median 6.5 months before onset.

This clonotype was observed many times. What it binds is not known. The CDR3 length is 18 residues. V lost 0 bases and J lost 0, with 15 bases in between. CDR1 is MNHEY, CDR2 SVGAGI, per germline. The chain carries TRBV6-5 and TRBJ1-3, with D perhaps matching TRBD1 (6 bases). Sequencing input: blood. The receptor was derived from a man aged 50 to 59 with Graves' hyperthyroidism. CDR3 nucleotide sequence: TGTGCCAGCAGTTACTCCAGGGGATCCGCTTTCTCTGGAAACACCATATATTTT. Translation gives CASSYSRGSAFSGNTIYF.